This entry is about one T cell receptor beta chain. This receptor's antigen is unknown. No quality values exist for individual bases; no much larger clone is one base distant. Using the deep immunoSEQ assay, multiplex PCR amplified TCR CDR3 regions from genomic DNA. For each cell subset, the extracted genomic DNA was distributed evenly across all wells of several immunoSEQ 96-well plates, and each plate served as one replicate. Each replicate PCR for sorted subsets received around 200 ng genomic DNA, equal to tens of thousands of T cell genomes. Purified libraries were measured with a Qubit 3.0 fluorometer, size-checked on a Bioanalyzer 2100, and measured again with the KAPA Library Quantification kit. Each immunoSEQ 96-well plate was sequenced on its own single-read 150-cycle Illumina NextSeq 550 flow cell. Under the source paper's analysis protocol: Because the immunoSEQ output included only junctional sequences and no quality scores, the filtering could not be the same as the filtering used for full-length reads. To assign V/J genes and CDR3, sequences were annotated using PyIR, a Python wrapper for IgBLAST v1.9, with IMGT germline references. Reads were removed for weak V/J assignments (E-value above 1e-6), missing CDR3, stop codons, out-of-frame junctions, or ambiguous translated residues. V3J clonotypes were defined as sequences sharing an identical inferred V gene, J gene, and CDR3 amino acid sequence. To compute the percentage overlap between repertoires, the number of shared unique clonotypes was divided by the size of the smaller repertoire. Three approaches were used to assess repertoire richness: RTK rarefaction, the Chao1 estimator, and Recon v2.1 estimates of unobserved clonotypes. Generation probabilities were computed with OLGA for all TCRbeta clonotypes obtained by the gDNA method from a handful of donors. This is the immuneACCESS table as TCRdb keeps it, with only in-frame sequences that have V and J called. A part of the clones is gone; compared with another copy, unresolved V genes explain less than half, and the rest is unexplained. V, J and clone size are those of that table, while D and trimming were read from the DNA. The sample yields about 1.1 million clones; 77% were counted once. Of the sample, roughly 0.9% is held by the ten largest clones.

The donors were healthy, HIV-negative adults who had no recently reported acute infections or vaccinations. Only Caucasian adults living in Nashville, Tennessee, USA were represented among the donors. CD4+ T cells were enriched by magnetic negative selection; naive cells were then positively selected on CD45RA, and the negative fraction formed the memory subset. Blood was obtained by leukapheresis, after which PBMCs were separated by Ficoll-Histopaque density gradient centrifugation and cryopreserved in liquid nitrogen vapor phase. Analytical flow cytometry was used to check the purity and quantity of every magnetically sorted T cell population. Genomic DNA was isolated from each sorted fraction and quantified by UV absorbance on a Nanodrop 2000c. These data are taken from a study of shared clonotypes between healthy human individuals (dated by TCRdb to about 2020). Concerning the study at large: Three men and two women, aged 18 to 49 years, made up the cohort. Libraries were prepared and TCR repertoires were sequenced by different laboratories using diverse techniques, in order to increase sequencing depth and limit assay-specific biases. Between about 0.8 and 9 billion PBMCs per donor were obtained by leukapheresis. Per donor, three plates each were used for CD4 naive and CD4 memory, two for CD8 naive, and one for CD8 memory. To estimate repertoire size and how much clonotype sharing occurs between individuals, the study deeply sequenced the blood TCR repertoires of about 5 healthy adults.

V is cut by 6 bases and J by 0 bases, and the space between the germline ends is 15 bases. Inclusive of the bounding cysteine and phenylalanine, the CDR3 is 15 residues long. This entry keeps only the CDR3 DNA: 45 bases, framed from base 1. The germline V gene gives CDR1 as SNHLY and CDR2 as FYNNEI. Points the paper makes about the study in general: Across a handful of donors, 5% to 6% of naive CD4, roughly 3.5% of naive CD8, 2.3% of memory CD4, and around 0.4% of memory CD8 clonotypes were shared. Sampling was restricted to blood, and TCR repertoires in tissue are likely to differ from TCR repertoires in blood. Even with the large sequencing depth, rarefaction of the sorted-subset datasets indicated that sequencing was incomplete. Because the study included only a small number of donors, the genetic and exposure-history diversity represented was limited. Larger estimated clonotype richness was generally found for naive subsets than for memory subsets. Based on pairwise subsampling, the degree of clonotype sharing among donors was expected to be affected by sequencing depth. Higher generation probabilities were observed for clonotypes shared by all four sorted-subset donors than for non-shared clonotypes.

The clonotype was recovered from a man between 18 and 29 years old in good health. Some clones in this sample may be carry-over from other donors' samples. The chain is assembled from TRBV2 and TRBJ2-7; TRBD1 is a possible D gene, resting on 6 matching bases. The sequenced sample consisted of memory CD4+ T cells from PBMCs. The sample's cell subset or site, from its label and the paper: CD45RA-negative fraction. The nucleotide sequence is TGTGCCAGCAGCCAACAGGGTTATAGCTCCTACGAGCAGTACTTC. It specifies CASSQQGYSSYEQYF.